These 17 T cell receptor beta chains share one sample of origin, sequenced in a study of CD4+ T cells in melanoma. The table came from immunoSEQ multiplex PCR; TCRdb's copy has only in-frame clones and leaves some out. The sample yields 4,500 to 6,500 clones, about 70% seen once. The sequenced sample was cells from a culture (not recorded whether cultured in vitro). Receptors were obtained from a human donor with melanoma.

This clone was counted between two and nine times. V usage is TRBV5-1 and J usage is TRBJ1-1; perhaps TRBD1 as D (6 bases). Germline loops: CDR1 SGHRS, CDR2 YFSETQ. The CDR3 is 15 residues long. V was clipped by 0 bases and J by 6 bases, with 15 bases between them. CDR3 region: CASSLGQQGFPEAFF. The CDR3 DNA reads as TGCGCCAGCAGCTTGGGTCAACAGGGTTTCCCTGAAGCTTTCTTT.

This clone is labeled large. CDR3 bases: TGTGCCAGCAGTGGGTTTGCCGCAACTAATGAAAAACTGTTTTTT. It specifies CASSGFAATNEKLFF. The chain carries TRBV2 and TRBJ1-4; unclear D gene. Deletions cut 4 bases from V and 0 bases from J, with 9 bases between. The CDR3 consists of 15 residues. The germline gives CDR1 SNHLY, CDR2 FYNNEI.

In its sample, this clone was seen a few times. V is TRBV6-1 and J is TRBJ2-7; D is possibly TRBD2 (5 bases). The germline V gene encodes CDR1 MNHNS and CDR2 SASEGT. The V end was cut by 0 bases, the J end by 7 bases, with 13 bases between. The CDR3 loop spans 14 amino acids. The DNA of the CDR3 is TGTGCCAGCAGTGAAGCGGAGGTCCGAAAGGAGCAGTACTTC. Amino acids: CASSEAEVRKEQYF.

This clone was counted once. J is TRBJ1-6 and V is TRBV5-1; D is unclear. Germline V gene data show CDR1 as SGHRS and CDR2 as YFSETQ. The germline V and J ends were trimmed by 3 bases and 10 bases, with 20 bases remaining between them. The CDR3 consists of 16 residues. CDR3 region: CASSYSGTTEISPLHF. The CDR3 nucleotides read TGCGCCAGCAGCTATAGCGGAACAACAGAAATCTCACCCCTCCACTTT.

CDR3 region: CASSLGTEAFF. CDR3 sequence (DNA): TGTGCCAGCAGTTTAGGTACCGAAGCTTTCTTT. The chain combines TRBV27 with TRBJ1-1; D not certain. The V gene lost 2 bases and the J gene lost 8 bases, with 6 bases spanning the gap. Per germline, CDR1 MNHEY and CDR2 SMNVEV (reference sequence). The CDR3 consists of 11 residues.

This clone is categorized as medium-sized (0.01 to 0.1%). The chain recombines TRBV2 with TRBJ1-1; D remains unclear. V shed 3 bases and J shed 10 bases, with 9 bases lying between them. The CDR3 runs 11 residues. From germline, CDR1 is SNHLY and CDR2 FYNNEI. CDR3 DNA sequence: TGTGCCAGCAGTGATTGGCTCCCAGCTTTCTTT. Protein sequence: CASSDWLPAFF.

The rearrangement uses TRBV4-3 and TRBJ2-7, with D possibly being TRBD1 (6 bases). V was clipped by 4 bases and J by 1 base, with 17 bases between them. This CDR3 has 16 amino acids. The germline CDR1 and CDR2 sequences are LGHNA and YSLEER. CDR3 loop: CASSRAPGTSSYEQYF. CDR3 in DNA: TGCGCCAGCAGCCGGGCCCCCGGGACATCTTCCTACGAGCAGTACTTC.

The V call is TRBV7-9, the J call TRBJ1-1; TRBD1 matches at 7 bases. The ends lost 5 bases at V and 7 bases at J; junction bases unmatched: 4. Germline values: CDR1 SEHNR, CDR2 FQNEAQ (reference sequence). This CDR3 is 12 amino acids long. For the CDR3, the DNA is TGTGCCAGCAGCGGCCAGGGGGATGAAGCTTTCTTT. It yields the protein CASSGQGDEAFF.

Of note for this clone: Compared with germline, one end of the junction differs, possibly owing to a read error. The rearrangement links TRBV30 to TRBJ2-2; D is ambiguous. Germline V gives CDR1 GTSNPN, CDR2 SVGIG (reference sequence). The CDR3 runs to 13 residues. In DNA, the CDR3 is TGTACCTGGAGCCTTATGGGGACCGGGGAGCTGTTTTTT. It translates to CTWSLMGTGELFF.

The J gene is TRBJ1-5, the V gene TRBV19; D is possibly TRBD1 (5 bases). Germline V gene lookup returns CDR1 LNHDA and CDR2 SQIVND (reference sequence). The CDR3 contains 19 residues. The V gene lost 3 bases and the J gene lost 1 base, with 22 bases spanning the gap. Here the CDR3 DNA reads TGTGCCAGTAGTATTAAGGAATTGTTGGGGACGGGGAGCAATCAGCCCCAGCATTTT. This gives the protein CASSIKELLGTGSNQPQHF.

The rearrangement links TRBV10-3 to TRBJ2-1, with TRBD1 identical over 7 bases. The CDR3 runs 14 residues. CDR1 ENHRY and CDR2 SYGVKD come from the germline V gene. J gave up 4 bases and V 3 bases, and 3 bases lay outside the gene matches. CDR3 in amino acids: CAISERDRYNEQFF. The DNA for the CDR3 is TGTGCCATCAGTGAACGGGACAGATACAATGAGCAGTTCTTC.

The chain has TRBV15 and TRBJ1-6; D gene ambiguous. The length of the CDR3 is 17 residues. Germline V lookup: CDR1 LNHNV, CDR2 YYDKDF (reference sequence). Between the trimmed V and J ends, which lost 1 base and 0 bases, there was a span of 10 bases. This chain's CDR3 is CATSRVRSNSYNSPLHF. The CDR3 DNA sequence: TGTGCCACCAGCAGAGTGAGGTCAAACTCCTATAATTCACCCCTCCACTTT.

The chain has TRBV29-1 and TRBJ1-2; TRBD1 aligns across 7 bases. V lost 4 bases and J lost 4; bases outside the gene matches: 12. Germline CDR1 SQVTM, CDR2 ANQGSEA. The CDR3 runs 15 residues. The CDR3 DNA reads TGCAGCGTTGCGACAGGGTTTTTGGGACTCTATGGCTACACCTTC. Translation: CSVATGFLGLYGYTF.

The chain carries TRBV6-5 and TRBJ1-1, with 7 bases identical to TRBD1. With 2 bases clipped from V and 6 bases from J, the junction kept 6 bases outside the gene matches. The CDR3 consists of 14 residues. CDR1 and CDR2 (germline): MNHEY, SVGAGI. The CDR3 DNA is TGTGCCAGCAGTTACGCGGACAGGCGGGCTGAAGCTTTCTTT. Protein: CASSYADRRAEAFF.

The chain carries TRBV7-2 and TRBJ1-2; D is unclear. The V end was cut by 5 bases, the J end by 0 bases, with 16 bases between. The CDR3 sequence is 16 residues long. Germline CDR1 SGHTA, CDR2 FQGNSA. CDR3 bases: TGTGCCAGCAGCCCCTCCCGGTCAGCAGCTAACTATGGCTACACCTTC. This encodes CASSPSRSAANYGYTF.

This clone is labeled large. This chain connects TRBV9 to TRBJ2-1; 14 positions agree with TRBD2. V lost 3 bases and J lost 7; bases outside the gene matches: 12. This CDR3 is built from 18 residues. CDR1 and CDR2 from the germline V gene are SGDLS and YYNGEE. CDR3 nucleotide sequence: TGTGCCAGCAGCGATAGACTAGCGGGGGGGCGGGACTCTAATGAGCAGTTCTTC. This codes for CASSDRLAGGRDSNEQFF.

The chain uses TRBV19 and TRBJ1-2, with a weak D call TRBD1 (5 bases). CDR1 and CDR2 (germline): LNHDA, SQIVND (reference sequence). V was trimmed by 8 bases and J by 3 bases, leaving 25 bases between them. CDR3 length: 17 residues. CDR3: CASLQGGGGSRDYGYTF. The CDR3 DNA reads TGTGCCAGTCTCCAGGGAGGAGGAGGTAGTAGGGACTATGGCTACACCTTC.